This T cell receptor (beta chain) was found in a study of T cell repertoires and HLA-DP antigens. This clone was counted only a few times. What it binds is not known. The same CDR3 also results from other DNA sequences found in this sample. Measured with immunoSEQ multiplex PCR; TCRdb has only the in-frame clones, and not every one. The data contain about 89,000 clones, approximately 86% of them singletons. Untouched CD4+ T cells were bead-isolated from PBMC at about 97.7% purity. Material for sequencing was CD4+ T cells from PBMCs. The receptor comes from a man aged 50-59 years in good health and CMV-seronegative.

The CDR3, as DNA: TGTGCCTGGAGAAGACAGGAGAACACTGAAGCTTTCTTT. It encodes CAWRRQENTEAFF. The V gene is TRBV30, the J gene TRBJ1-1; weak D call: TRBD1 (6 bases). The CDR3 length is 13 residues. Trimming took off 3 bases at V and 1 base at J, with 9 bases between the two ends. Germline values: CDR1 GTSNPN, CDR2 SVGIG (reference sequence).